This T cell receptor beta chain originates from a study of T-cell reconstitution after alpha-beta-depleted transplantation in children. The CDR3 totals 13 residues. CDR1 is MGHRA, CDR2 YSYEKL, per germline. J gave up 7 bases and V 4 bases, and 5 bases lay outside the gene matches. During its preparation, the TCRbeta library received unique molecular identifiers. Each CDR3 protein gets one entry after TCRdb re-called the PCR reads with MiXCR. This sample carries some 500,000 distinct CDR3 sequences, around 16% of them seen once, and the ten largest clones take 2.5% to 3.5%. The source is a human donor who donated a stem cell graft to a child with acute lymphoblastic leukemia. The sample was PBMCs from the stem cell graft donor, taken from the stem cell graft. The V gene is TRBV4-1, the J gene TRBJ1-2; TRBD1 matches 8 bases. Here the CDR3 reads CASSPQGAGGYTF. CDR3 coding DNA: TGCGCCAGCAGCCCCCAGGGGGCTGGTGGCTACACCTTC.